This entry lists 31 T cell receptor beta chains sequenced from one sample in a study of neoadjuvant anti-PD-1 for oral cavity cancer. Here immunoSEQ multiplex PCR was the method, and the copy in TCRdb shows in-frame clones only, minus some. The profile shows around 13,000 clones, 65% to 80% of them singletons. Time point indicated: after neoadjuvant nivolumab, at surgical resection. The sequencing used PBMCs, collected after nivolumab (anti-PD-1) treatment. All receptors derive from a person aged 40 to 85 with oral cavity squamous cell carcinoma.

This rearrangement joins TRBV5-4 to TRBJ1-1, with no clear D. This CDR3 region has 13 residues. V lost 2 bases, J lost 3 bases, and 8 bases lay in between. Germline V gene lookup returns CDR1 SGHNT and CDR2 YYREEE (reference sequence). In DNA, the CDR3 is TGTGCCAGCAGCTTAAGTTTGGACACTGAAGCTTTCTTT. It encodes CASSLSLDTEAFF.

The genes are TRBV7-3 and TRBJ2-7, with D perhaps TRBD1 (6 bases). V was cut by 5 bases and J by 6 bases, with 20 bases left in between. The CDR3 runs 15 residues. The germline gives CDR1 SGHTA, CDR2 FQGTGA. CDR3 DNA sequence: TGTGCCAGCAGCCCATCCGACAGGCTAGCAGGCGAGCAGTACTTC. Its translation: CASSPSDRLAGEQYF. The whole variable domain, filled in from reference TRBV7-3 and TRBJ2-7, reads GAGVSQTPSNKVTEKGKYVELRCDPISGHTALYWYRQSLGQGPEFLIYFQGTGAADDSGLPNDRFFAVRPEGSVSTLKIQRTERGDSAVYLCASSPSDRLAGEQYFGPGTRLTVT.

The chain employs TRBV5-1 and TRBJ2-2, with TRBD2 as a possible D gene (5 bases). Trimming left V 3 bases short and J 6 bases short, with 12 bases between. The V gene's germline CDR1 is SGHRS and CDR2 YFSETQ. The CDR3 length is 14 residues. The CDR3 protein is CASSSDFESGELFF. The CDR3 region has the DNA TGCGCCAGCAGCTCGGACTTCGAATCCGGGGAGCTGTTTTTT.

This clone was seen more than once but under ten times. The V and J genes are TRBV4-1 and TRBJ2-7; TRBD1 matches 10 bases. Per germline, CDR1 MGHRA and CDR2 YSYEKL. The CDR3 runs to 16 residues. Trimming removed 3 bases from V and 3 bases from J; junction bases left unmatched: 8. The CDR3 bases are TGCGCCAGCAGCCAGGACAGGGGGACACTAATCTACGAGCAGTACTTC. This translates into CASSQDRGTLIYEQYF.

J is TRBJ1-5 and V is TRBV12-5, with a tentative D call TRBD1 (6 bases). The germline CDR1 and CDR2 sequences are LGHNT and FRNRAP. This CDR3 region has 15 residues. Trimming shortened V by 1 base and J by 6 bases, and 13 bases separated the two germline ends. The CDR3 DNA follows: TGTGCTAGTGGTTTGGCAACGGGGGGCCCTCAGCCCCAGCATTTT. This encodes CASGLATGGPQPQHF.

The chain links TRBV7-8 to TRBJ2-2; 8 bases are a match to TRBD2. The CDR3 length is 16 residues. V was pared by 5 bases and J by 0 bases, with 5 bases of the junction left unmatched. Germline V gene sequence: CDR1 SGHVS, CDR2 FQNEAQ. The CDR3 reads CASSESGGTNTGELFF. Here the CDR3 DNA reads TGTGCCAGCAGCGAAAGCGGGGGAACGAACACCGGGGAGCTGTTTTTT.

This sequence joins TRBV27 and TRBJ2-1; tentative D call: TRBD2 (6 bases). Germline V CDR1 and CDR2: MNHEY, SMNVEV (reference sequence). CDR3 size: 15 residues. Trimming cost V 5 bases and J 6 bases, with 17 bases left between them. The CDR3 loop is CASSPPSGVSNEQFF. The CDR3 bases are TGTGCCAGCAGTCCCCCGTCGGGAGTGAGCAATGAGCAGTTCTTC.

The chain joins TRBV13 to TRBJ1-1, with D possibly being TRBD1 (5 bases). Germline V lookup: CDR1 PRHDT, CDR2 FYEKMQ (reference sequence). V was cut by 1 base and J by 4 bases, with 13 bases left in between. CDR3 length equals 15 residues. CDR3 coding DNA: TGTGCCAGCAGCTTAGCCCCAGGGAGACTCACTGAAGCTTTCTTT. Encoded protein: CASSLAPGRLTEAFF.

This clone was detected once. This chain joins TRBV5-1 and TRBJ2-2, with a tentative D call TRBD1 (5 bases). This CDR3 has 15 residues. CDR1 is SGHRS, CDR2 YFSETQ, per germline. Trimming stripped 1 base from V and 2 bases from J, with 9 bases between. The CDR3 region is CASSLRQTNTGELFF. The CDR3 DNA reads TGCGCCAGCAGCTTGCGACAGACAAACACCGGGGAGCTGTTTTTT.

The rearrangement joins TRBV7-3 to TRBJ1-2, with 7 positions matching TRBD1. This CDR3 comprises 13 residues. V shed 4 bases, J shed 4 bases, and the junction held 3 bases outside the gene matches. CDR1 is SGHTA and CDR2 is FQGTGA in the germline V gene. Here the CDR3 DNA reads TGTGCCAGCAGCTCCTCAGGGGGCTATGGCTACACCTTC. Translation: CASSSSGGYGYTF.

A few counts support this clone. The V call is TRBV6-5, the J call TRBJ1-5; D is ambiguous. The CDR3 loop spans 13 amino acids. Trimming took 0 bases from V and 3 from J, leaving 3 bases between them. Germline V gives CDR1 MNHEY, CDR2 SVGAGI. The CDR3 protein is CASSYSDNQPQHF. For the CDR3, the DNA is TGTGCCAGCAGTTACTCCGACAATCAGCCCCAGCATTTT.

The J gene is TRBJ1-6, the V gene TRBV10-3, with D perhaps TRBD1 (6 bases). Germline values: CDR1 ENHRY, CDR2 SYGVKD. The CDR3 has 15 residues. The V and J ends lost 4 bases and 6 bases respectively, with 13 bases between them. Written as DNA, the CDR3 is TGTGCCATCAGTGTGAACAGGGAGGTTAATTCACCCCTCCACTTT. This gives the protein CAISVNREVNSPLHF.

The genes are TRBV11-2 and TRBJ2-7, with 7 bases aligning to TRBD1. J lost 2 bases, V lost 0 bases, and 4 bases had no gene match. Germline V CDR1 and CDR2: SGHAT, FQNNGV. The CDR3 sequence is 15 residues long. The DNA of the CDR3 is TGTGCCAGCAGCTTAGACAGGGGGAGAGCCTACGAGCAGTACTTC. Amino acid sequence: CASSLDRGRAYEQYF.

The genes are TRBV19 and TRBJ1-5; 7 nucleotides align to TRBD1. This CDR3 spans 16 amino acids. J gave up 7 bases and V 3 bases, and 12 bases lay outside the gene matches. CDR1 and CDR2 (germline): LNHDA, SQIVND (reference sequence). The CDR3 is CASSILSTGLGQPQHF. Here the CDR3 DNA reads TGTGCCAGTAGTATTTTATCGACAGGGCTGGGGCAGCCCCAGCATTTT.

This sequence joins TRBV5-8 and TRBJ2-5; possible D gene TRBD2, 5 bases. Germline CDR1 SGHTS, CDR2 YDEGEE. The CDR3 consists of 13 residues. V lost 2 bases to trimming and J lost 5 bases, with 10 bases between them. CDR3 loop: CASSFGEWETQYF. CDR3 nucleotide sequence: TGTGCCAGCAGCTTCGGGGAGTGGGAGACCCAGTACTTC.

The chain carries TRBV11-2 and TRBJ2-4, with D maybe TRBD2 (7 bases). The CDR3 covers 17 residues. Germline CDR1 SGHAT, CDR2 FQNNGV. Trimming cost V 3 bases and J 0 bases, with 15 bases left between them. CDR3 in amino acids: CASSFGGGGVAKNIQYF. In DNA form, the CDR3 reads TGTGCCAGCAGCTTTGGGGGGGGCGGTGTAGCCAAAAACATTCAGTACTTC.

This clone was seen just once. The chain employs TRBV27 and TRBJ2-3; D is undetermined. V lost 1 base, J lost 2 bases, and 10 bases lay in between. Germline CDR1 reads MNHEY; CDR2 reads SMNVEV (reference sequence). The CDR3 runs to 15 residues. CDR3 bases: TGTGCCAGCAGTTTATACTTGGCAGTCACAGATACGCAGTATTTT. This translates into CASSLYLAVTDTQYF.

The chain combines TRBV5-1 with TRBJ2-7; perhaps D is TRBD1 or TRBD2 (5 bases each). Germline loops: CDR1 SGHRS, CDR2 YFSETQ. V was clipped by 0 bases and J by 7 bases, with 11 bases between them. The CDR3 covers 13 residues. The CDR3 DNA reads as TGCGCCAGCAGCTTGGGGGGGTCGAGGGAGCAGTACTTC. Its translation is CASSLGGSREQYF. The whole variable domain, filled in from reference TRBV5-1 and TRBJ2-7, reads KAGVTQTPRYLIKTRGQQVTLSCSPISGHRSVSWYQQTPGQGLQFLFEYFSETQRNKGNFPGRFSGRQFSNSRSEMNVSTLELGDSALYLCASSLGGSREQYFGPGTRLTVT.

The J gene is TRBJ1-6, the V gene TRBV6-6; the match to TRBD1 covers 11 bases. V dropped 2 bases and J dropped 10; count of bases not matched to a gene: 4. This CDR3 region has 15 residues. CDR1 and CDR2 from the germline V gene are MNHNY and SVGAGI (reference sequence). The chain's CDR3 is CASSYPGTGGSPLHF. In DNA form, the CDR3 reads TGTGCCAGCAGTTACCCCGGGACAGGGGGATCACCCCTCCACTTT.

The chain has TRBV7-6 and TRBJ2-5; the D is unclear. The V and J ends lost 4 bases and 1 base respectively, with 7 bases between them. The V gene's germline CDR1 is SGHVS and CDR2 FNYEAQ. The CDR3 is made up of 13 amino acids. The CDR3 region is CASSYGPQETQYF. CDR3 nucleotide sequence: TGTGCCAGCAGCTACGGACCCCAAGAGACCCAGTACTTC. Full variable domain (missing parts from reference TRBV7-6 and TRBJ2-5): GAGVSQSPRYKVTKRGQDVALRCDPISGHVSLYWYRQALGQGPEFLTYFNYEAQQDKSGLPNDRFSAERPEGSISTLTIQRTEQRDSAMYRCASSYGPQETQYFGPGTRLLVL.

The J gene is TRBJ2-1, the V gene TRBV7-6; TRBD2 matches at 8 bases. Per the germline V gene, CDR1 is SGHVS and CDR2 is FNYEAQ. V lost 6 bases and J lost 4; bases outside the gene matches: 5. The CDR3 runs 14 residues. The CDR3 bases are TGTGCCAGCAGTTCAGCGGGGGCATACAATGAGCAGTTCTTC. It is translated as CASSSAGAYNEQFF.

This clone was observed a few times. CDR3 sequence reads: CAGDRAKTQYF. CDR3 nucleotides: TGTGCCGGCGACAGGGCGAAGACCCAGTACTTC. The chain carries TRBV7-9 and TRBJ2-5; 7 nucleotides match TRBD1. Per the germline V gene, CDR1 is SEHNR and CDR2 is FQNEAQ (reference sequence). Unmatched junction bases numbered 6, after V lost 11 bases and J lost 6 bases. This CDR3 spans 11 amino acids.

This chain uses TRBV5-1 with TRBJ2-1; 7 bases are shared with TRBD2. From germline, CDR1 is SGHRS and CDR2 YFSETQ. With 7 bases clipped from V and 0 bases from J, the junction kept 4 bases outside the gene matches. CDR3 size: 14 residues. DNA for the CDR3: TGCGCCAGCCGCCCGGGGGGCTCCTACAATGAGCAGTTCTTC. It yields the protein CASRPGGSYNEQFF. The complete variable domain, with remaining parts taken from reference TRBV5-1 and TRBJ2-1, reads KAGVTQTPRYLIKTRGQQVTLSCSPISGHRSVSWYQQTPGQGLQFLFEYFSETQRNKGNFPGRFSGRQFSNSRSEMNVSTLELGDSALYLCASRPGGSYNEQFFGPGTRLTVL.

The chain carries TRBV4-2 and TRBJ2-2; D is ambiguous. V was clipped by 0 bases and J by 6 bases, with 8 bases between them. The V gene's germline CDR1 is LGHNA and CDR2 YNFKEQ. This CDR3 contains 14 residues. CDR3 region: CASSQEYMAGELFF. As DNA, the CDR3 is TGTGCCAGCAGCCAAGAATACATGGCCGGGGAGCTGTTTTTT.

The rearrangement joins TRBV30 to TRBJ2-2; TRBD2 matches 10 bases. The V segment lost 2 bases and the J segment 5 bases; nucleotides outside the gene matches: 5. Germline CDR1 GTSNPN, CDR2 SVGIG (reference sequence). The CDR3 spans 15 residues. CDR3 DNA sequence: TGTGCCTGGAGTACGGGACTAGCGACGACCGGGGAGCTGTTTTTT. Translated: CAWSTGLATTGELFF.

The chain carries TRBV27 and TRBJ1-1, with 8 bases that match TRBD1. CDR1 and CDR2 from the germline V gene are MNHEY and SMNVEV (reference sequence). The CDR3 loop spans 14 amino acids. Germline trimming cut 4 bases from V and 6 bases from J; bases unmatched to any gene: 7. This chain's CDR3 is CASSSRTGRPEAFF. In DNA, the CDR3 is TGTGCCAGCAGTTCCCGGACAGGGCGCCCTGAAGCTTTCTTT.

This chain connects TRBV11-1 to TRBJ2-7; D is tentatively TRBD1 or TRBD2 (6 bases each). The CDR3 consists of 14 residues. From germline, CDR1 is SGHAT and CDR2 FQDESV (reference sequence). V was pared by 5 bases and J by 3 bases, with 14 bases between. The CDR3 DNA follows: TGTGCCAGCAGCATCAGAGGGGGAGGCTACGAGCAGTACTTC. Protein sequence: CASSIRGGGYEQYF.

This clone was seen only once. This chain links TRBV5-4 with TRBJ2-6; D remains ambiguous. The CDR3 length is 15 residues. Germline loops: CDR1 SGHNT, CDR2 YYREEE (reference sequence). V gave up 0 bases and J gave up 4 bases, with 8 bases separating them. As DNA, the CDR3 is TGTGCCAGCAGCTTGGTGGGATCCGGGGCCAACGTCCTGACTTTC. This translates into CASSLVGSGANVLTF.

The J gene is TRBJ2-3, the V gene TRBV7-6; possibly TRBD2 for D (6 bases). V lost 5 bases and J 4 bases, leaving 16 bases between the germline ends. CDR3 size: 15 residues. Germline V gives CDR1 SGHVS, CDR2 FNYEAQ. The CDR3 coding sequence is TGTGCCAGCAGCGAGCGGGTGGCGGGGTCAGATACGCAGTATTTT. Translation: CASSERVAGSDTQYF.

The chain couples TRBV29-1 to TRBJ2-1, with 9 bases identical to TRBD2. V gave up 0 bases and J gave up 5 bases; unmatched junction bases: 5. The CDR3 is 15 amino acids. Germline CDR1 SQVTM, CDR2 ANQGSEA. In nucleotides, the CDR3 is TGCAGCGTTGAAGATAGCGGGAGAGGCCACAATGAGCAGTTCTTC. It is translated as CSVEDSGRGHNEQFF.

The chain carries TRBV7-9 and TRBJ2-7; the match to TRBD2 covers 12 bases. Germline V gene lookup returns CDR1 SEHNR and CDR2 FQNEAQ (reference sequence). The length of the CDR3 is 16 residues. With V trimmed by 5 bases and J by 7 bases, 12 bases remained unmatched. In DNA form, the CDR3 reads TGTGCCAGCAGCACCCTCAGACTAGCGGGAGTACGGGAGCAGTACTTC. Amino acid sequence: CASSTLRLAGVREQYF.